This TCR beta chain was obtained from a study of T-cell memory formation after mild COVID-19. Overall study: Across donors, TCR clusters were largely donor specific.

From the 5' RACE reads, TCRdb called clonotypes with MiXCR, one entry per CDR3 protein. The sample shows about 16,000 distinct CDR3 sequences, approximately 23% of them seen only once. Trimming took 2 bases from V and 6 from J, leaving 14 bases between them. The germline V gene has CDR1 SGHNT and CDR2 YENEEA. This CDR3 has 15 residues. The sequencing sample was made of PBMCs or a T cell subset sorted from them (not recorded which). This chain connects TRBV11-3 to TRBJ2-1, with D possibly being TRBD1 or TRBD2 (5 bases each). The receptor comes from a man between 18 and 35 years old who had mild COVID-19 (a few samples of this study predate the infection). Cell type and time point are not known. CDR3 DNA sequence: TGTGCCAGCAGCTTAAAAGAGGGGTCCCCCAATGAGCAGTTCTTC. This translates into CASSLKEGSPNEQFF.